Each of the 2 T cell receptor beta chains below was sequenced from the same sample in a study of blood T cell repertoires in COVID-19 (dated by TCRdb to 2019 to 2021). The protocol used for the library was the immunoSEQ multiplex PCR assay. TCRdb re-hosts the immuneACCESS table, in-frame sequences only. Its copies lack some clones; in the studies checked, an unresolved V gene accounts for under half of them, and the cause for the rest is not known. Recorded for this sample are a few hundred thousand clones; about nine tenths of them occurred a single time. The ten largest clonotypes hold about 9.9% of the sample. What was sequenced was PBMCs or T cells enriched from blood (not recorded which). The receptors originated from a woman between 35 and 50 years old who had recovered from COVID-19.

The chain employs TRBV11-1 and TRBJ2-2; D remains ambiguous. The length of the CDR3 is 13 residues. Germline V lookup: CDR1 SGHAT, CDR2 FQDESV (reference sequence). V lost 2 bases to trimming and J lost 3 bases, with 4 bases between them. CDR3 DNA sequence: TGTGCCAGCAGCTTATCAGACACCGGGGAGCTGTTTTTT. Protein sequence: CASSLSDTGELFF.

V and J are TRBV2 and TRBJ1-5, with D perhaps TRBD1 (5 bases). CDR1 and CDR2 from the germline V gene are SNHLY and FYNNEI. This CDR3 comprises 13 residues. Between the trimmed V and J ends, which lost 6 bases and 5 bases, there was a span of 11 bases. The DNA of the CDR3 is TGTGCCAGCAGCCCAGGGCCCCATCAGCCCCAGCATTTT. Its translation is CASSPGPHQPQHF.